The 23 T cell receptor beta chains presented below share a single source sample, sequenced in a study of CXCR3-negative and CXCR3-positive naive CD8 T cells. General study findings and limits: Comparison of naive cells showed more hydrophobic TRB CDR3s in CXCR3-positive than in CXCR3-negative naive cells.

Their antigens are not known. Through 5' RACE with UMI labels, the TRB cDNA libraries were prepared. Using the 5' RACE reads, TCRdb records one entry per CDR3 protein without DNA. The sample table includes 130,000 or so distinct CDR3 sequences. The sequenced material came from naive CXCR3+ CD8+ T cells from blood. Subset reported: CD45RO-CCR7+CD27+CD95- naive CD8+ T cells expressing CXCR3 (TNR3+). The receptors originated from a human donor in good health. Some clones in this sample may be carry-over from other donors' samples.

The chain is built from TRBV7-9 and TRBJ2-1; TCRdb's assignment of TRBD1 cannot be checked, as there is no DNA. Germline V gene data show CDR1 as SEHNR and CDR2 as FQNEAQ (reference sequence). The CDR3 sequence is 15 residues long. This CDR3 reads CASSPFSGGRNEQFF.

The V and J genes are TRBV13 and TRBJ2-1; TCRdb selects TRBD2, and the lack of DNA leaves this call unchecked. Germline values: CDR1 PRHDT, CDR2 FYEKMQ (reference sequence). CDR3 length: 14 residues. CDR3 sequence: CASSFGLAGGEQFF.

This chain links TRBV7-9 with TRBJ2-7; TCRdb outputs TRBD1, but without DNA this stays unchecked. There are 15 residues in the CDR3. In germline, CDR1 is SEHNR, CDR2 FQNEAQ (reference sequence). The CDR3 is CASSFPGTGTDEQYF.

This chain links TRBV28 with TRBJ2-7; TCRdb returns TRBD1, unconfirmable since there is no DNA. This CDR3 spans 17 amino acids. Germline V gene data show CDR1 as MDHEN and CDR2 as SYDVKM. The CDR3 loop is CASSSRRVPLKPYEQYF.

This chain connects TRBV28 to TRBJ2-5; the TCRdb call, TRBD2, lacks DNA for checking. This CDR3 is 17 amino acids long. From germline, CDR1 is MDHEN and CDR2 SYDVKM. This CDR3 is CASSFGGREWYQETQYF.

This sequence joins TRBV28 and TRBJ2-1; TCRdb calls TRBD1, which cannot be checked without DNA. Germline CDR1 and CDR2: MDHEN and SYDVKM. The CDR3 spans 13 residues. The CDR3 loop reads CASSLGRGTEQFF. Drawing the rest from reference TRBV28 and TRBJ2-1, the complete variable domain is DVKVTQSSRYLVKRTGEKVFLECVQDMDHENMFWYRQDPGLGLRLIYFSYDVKMKEKGDIPEGYSVSREKKERFSLILESASTNQTSMYLCASSLGRGTEQFFGPGTRLTVL.

The genes are TRBV6-6 and TRBJ2-3; TCRdb picks TRBD2, but there is no DNA to check that call. The CDR3 loop spans 16 amino acids. Germline lookup yields CDR1 MNHNY and CDR2 SVGAGI (reference sequence). The CDR3 sequence: CATDPTEGLGTDTQYF.

The rearrangement links TRBV7-2 to TRBJ2-3; TCRdb's D gene call, TRBD2, goes unchecked for lack of DNA. This CDR3 comprises 17 residues. Germline V gives CDR1 SGHTA, CDR2 FQGNSA. The CDR3 here is CASSSPRSSGRVDTQYF.

This chain joins TRBV7-8 and TRBJ1-4; the D gene TCRdb calls, TRBD1, cannot be checked with no DNA. The length of the CDR3 is 16 residues. Germline CDR1 and CDR2: SGHVS and FQNEAQ. CDR3 loop: CASSLGSRGLGEKLFF.

The chain carries TRBV19 and TRBJ2-1; TCRdb lists TRBD2, though no DNA is available to test this call. The germline V gene has CDR1 LNHDA and CDR2 SQIVND (reference sequence). This CDR3 contains 14 residues. The CDR3 sequence: CASSIFLPRNEQFF.

V is TRBV29-1 and J is TRBJ2-6; TCRdb proposes TRBD1, but this gene call is untestable without DNA. CDR3 length: 16 amino acids. Germline values: CDR1 SQVTM, CDR2 ANQGSEA. CDR3 amino acids: CSVEDHPGAGANVLTF.

This sequence joins TRBV11-2 and TRBJ2-2; TCRdb names TRBD1, which stays unverified in the absence of DNA. CDR3 length: 16 amino acids. In germline, CDR1 is SGHAT, CDR2 FQNNGV. CDR3 protein: CASSGRDLQGAYGLFF.

This sequence joins TRBV15 and TRBJ2-7; TCRdb gives TRBD1 as the D gene, but with no DNA this cannot be confirmed. The CDR3 runs 12 residues. Germline V gene sequence: CDR1 LNHNV, CDR2 YYDKDF (reference sequence). CDR3 region: CATSRGENEQYF.

The J gene is TRBJ2-1, the V gene TRBV28; with no DNA, the TCRdb D assignment of TRBD1 cannot be verified. Germline loops: CDR1 MDHEN, CDR2 SYDVKM. This CDR3 is built from 14 residues. The CDR3 sequence: CASSFRGVVNEQFF.

The genes are TRBV6-2 or TRBV6-3 and TRBJ1-4. CDR1 MNHEY and CDR2 SVGEGT come from the germline V gene. The CDR3 contains 22 residues. CDR3 in amino acids: CASSYPTRAGTADLTTNEKLFF.

This chain joins TRBV28 and TRBJ1-1. Germline V gene lookup returns CDR1 MDHEN and CDR2 SYDVKM. The length of the CDR3 is 13 residues. The CDR3 is CASSLSRRSEAFF.

V gene TRBV7-6 combines with J gene TRBJ2-1. The CDR3 loop spans 11 amino acids. Per germline, CDR1 SGHVS and CDR2 FNYEAQ. CDR3 region: CASSSGEEQFF.

The chain links TRBV3-1 to TRBJ2-5; the TCRdb call, TRBD2, lacks DNA for checking. Germline V gene lookup returns CDR1 LGHDT and CDR2 YNNKEL (reference sequence). This CDR3 has 15 amino acids. This CDR3 reads CASSRSTSGQETQYF.

The chain employs TRBV5-1 and TRBJ2-2; TCRdb's D call, TRBD1, is unchecked because there is no DNA. Germline loops: CDR1 SGHRS, CDR2 YFSETQ. The CDR3 has 15 amino acids. CDR3 in amino acids: CASSLGQGYTGELFF.

V and J are TRBV20-1 and TRBJ2-3. The CDR3 runs to 12 residues. Germline V CDR1 and CDR2: DFQATT, SNEGSKA (reference sequence). This chain's CDR3 is CSARGSTDTQYF.

V is TRBV12-3 or TRBV12-4 and J is TRBJ1-5; TCRdb proposes TRBD1, but this gene call is untestable without DNA. This CDR3 is built from 16 residues. CDR3 protein: CASSLSGGNSNQPQHF.

This chain's CDR3 is CASSRDADTQYF. J is TRBJ2-3 and V is TRBV13. The CDR3 contains 12 residues. Germline V CDR1 and CDR2: PRHDT, FYEKMQ (reference sequence).

This chain links TRBV5-1 with TRBJ2-7; TCRdb selects TRBD2, and the lack of DNA leaves this call unchecked. This CDR3 contains 15 residues. CDR1 and CDR2 from the germline V gene are SGHRS and YFSETQ. The chain's CDR3 is CASSLVGTSDYEQYF.